Below, 27 T cell receptor beta chains from the same sample are listed, as sequenced in a study of cytomegalovirus exposure and HLA in healthy donors. In the PCR, 60 Vbeta and 13 Jbeta primers were used. Using immunoSEQ multiplex PCR, the repertoire was profiled, and TCRdb retains in-frame clones only, with some absent. The table lists about 84,000 clones, 63% of them singletons. The sequencing sample was made of PBMCs. The source is a woman in her thirties or forties in good health and CMV-seropositive.

This sequence joins TRBV6-5 and TRBJ1-3, with D hard to call. Germline CDR1 MNHEY, CDR2 SVGAGI. The CDR3 covers 15 residues. The germline V and J ends were trimmed by 0 bases and 0 bases, with 6 bases remaining between them. The DNA of the CDR3 is TGTGCCAGCAGTTACTCATCTTACTCTGGAAACACCATATATTTT. Its translation is CASSYSSYSGNTIYF.

CDR3 region: CASSPLSGRNSGNTIYF. CDR3 DNA: TGTGCCAGCTCACCACTCTCCGGCAGGAACTCTGGAAACACCATATATTTT. The genes are TRBV18 and TRBJ1-3; D gene unclear. The V gene's germline CDR1 is KGHSH and CDR2 LQKENI. The CDR3 is 17 amino acids. V was trimmed by 1 base and J by 0 bases, leaving 13 bases between them.

The chain employs TRBV10-3 and TRBJ1-2; perhaps TRBD1 as D (5 bases). The CDR3 is 17 residues long. Trimming removed 2 bases at V and 0 bases at J, with 16 bases between. Germline lookup yields CDR1 ENHRY and CDR2 SYGVKD. The CDR3 DNA reads TGTGCCATCAGTGAGACCAAATTACAGGTGACTAACTATGGCTACACCTTC. Its protein product is CAISETKLQVTNYGYTF.

The genes are TRBV19 and TRBJ2-1; D gene uncertain. Deletions cut 7 bases from V and 5 bases from J, with 15 bases between. Germline CDR1 reads LNHDA; CDR2 reads SQIVND (reference sequence). The CDR3 covers 14 residues. CDR3 amino acids: CASKSSTGDNEQFF. CDR3 sequence (DNA): TGTGCCAGTAAAAGTAGTACGGGTGACAATGAGCAGTTCTTC.

This sequence joins TRBV29-1 and TRBJ2-1; 10 bases match TRBD2. The CDR3 is 14 amino acids. J was trimmed by 3 bases and V by 7 bases; bases with no gene match: 6. The germline V gene encodes CDR1 SQVTM and CDR2 ANQGSEA. The CDR3, as DNA: TGCAGCGCCGGCCGACTAGCGGGCTACAATGAGCAGTTCTTC. Its translation: CSAGRLAGYNEQFF.

The V gene is TRBV6-5, the J gene TRBJ1-2; D perhaps matches TRBD1 (6 bases). The CDR3 has 14 residues. The V gene's germline CDR1 is MNHEY and CDR2 SVGAGI. V was clipped by 5 bases and J by 8 bases, with 18 bases between them. CDR3 nucleotide sequence: TGTGCCAGCAGTGACAGACAGGCCCGCCGGGGCTACACCTTC. Translation gives CASSDRQARRGYTF.

This chain links TRBV30 with TRBJ2-5; tentative D call: TRBD2 (6 bases). CDR3 length: 11 amino acids. Germline V gives CDR1 GTSNPN, CDR2 SVGIG (reference sequence). Between the trimmed V and J ends, which lost 7 bases and 2 bases, there was a span of 8 bases. CDR3 residues: CAFSGQETQYF. CDR3 DNA: TGTGCCTTTAGCGGTCAAGAGACCCAGTACTTC.

This clone has a handful of counts. The rearrangement joins TRBV2 to TRBJ2-7; 10 bases align to TRBD1. Germline loops: CDR1 SNHLY, CDR2 FYNNEI. The CDR3 loop spans 15 amino acids. Germline trimming cut 5 bases from V and 1 base from J; bases unmatched to any gene: 5. CDR3 in amino acids: CASSPTGGKSYEQYF. The CDR3 bases are TGTGCCAGCAGTCCGACAGGGGGCAAGTCCTACGAGCAGTACTTC.

The chain has TRBV4-2 and TRBJ1-1; 7 positions match TRBD1. After removal of 1 base from V and 1 base from J, the junction contained 3 bases not matched to a gene. Germline V gives CDR1 LGHNA, CDR2 YNFKEQ. This CDR3 has 15 amino acids. The chain's CDR3 is CASSQVAGGNTEAFF. The DNA for the CDR3 is TGTGCCAGCAGCCAAGTGGCAGGGGGGAACACTGAAGCTTTCTTT.

This clone was seen only a few times. The rearrangement links TRBV28 to TRBJ2-1, with 11 bases identical to TRBD2. Looked up from germline, CDR1 is MDHEN and CDR2 is SYDVKM. The CDR3 loop spans 18 amino acids. Trimming removed 7 bases from V and 2 bases from J; junction bases left unmatched: 13. CDR3 sequence: CASTLGLAGGSTYNEQFF. CDR3 sequence (DNA): TGTGCCAGCACCCTGGGGCTAGCGGGAGGCTCGACCTACAATGAGCAGTTCTTC.

CDR3 sequence reads: CASSRNSGNPNEKLFF. In DNA, the CDR3 is TGTGCCAGCTCGCGGAATTCAGGGAACCCTAATGAAAAACTGTTTTTT. The rearrangement uses TRBV18 and TRBJ1-4; tentative D call: TRBD1 (5 bases). V lost 6 bases and J 3 bases, leaving 17 bases between the germline ends. Germline CDR1 is KGHSH and CDR2 is LQKENI. This CDR3 comprises 16 residues.

The chain has TRBV19 and TRBJ1-6, with D unresolved. Germline CDR1 LNHDA, CDR2 SQIVND (reference sequence). Trimming removed 7 bases at V and 7 bases at J, with 14 bases between. This CDR3 spans 14 amino acids. CDR3 loop: CASMRGRANSPLHF. In DNA form, the CDR3 reads TGTGCCAGTATGAGAGGCAGAGCCAATTCACCCCTCCACTTT.

This clone was observed a handful of times. The chain uses TRBV15 and TRBJ1-2; D is uncertain. The CDR3 runs to 14 residues. V lost 1 base, J lost 8 bases, and 14 bases lay in between. The germline CDR1 and CDR2 sequences are LNHNV and YYDKDF (reference sequence). This CDR3 is CATSRARHELGYTF. Written as DNA, the CDR3 is TGTGCCACCAGCAGAGCAAGACATGAGTTGGGCTACACCTTC.

The genes are TRBV7-9 and TRBJ2-7; D is undetermined. CDR3 length: 11 residues. Between the trimmed V and J ends, which lost 5 bases and 7 bases, there was a span of 9 bases. Per the germline V gene, CDR1 is SEHNR and CDR2 is FQNEAQ (reference sequence). Here the CDR3 reads CASSPGWEQYF. The DNA for the CDR3 is TGTGCCAGCAGCCCCGGGTGGGAGCAGTACTTC.

V usage is TRBV25-1 and J usage is TRBJ2-7; D is perhaps TRBD2 (5 bases). Germline V CDR1 and CDR2: MGHDK, SYGVNS. The CDR3 spans 11 residues. V lost 2 bases and J 12 bases, leaving 11 bases between the germline ends. Written as DNA, the CDR3 is TGTGCCAGCAGTGAAGAGCGGTCCGCGTACTTC. Translated: CASSEERSAYF.

In its sample, this clone was seen a few times. The J gene is TRBJ1-1, the V gene TRBV7-2; D is undetermined. The germline gives CDR1 SGHTA, CDR2 FQGNSA. The CDR3 covers 15 residues. With 4 bases removed from V and 5 bases from J, the gap between germline ends came to 17 bases. The CDR3 protein is CASSSVGRGWTEAFF. CDR3 DNA: TGTGCCAGCAGCTCCGTCGGGCGGGGTTGGACTGAAGCTTTCTTT.

The gene calls are TRBV5-1 and TRBJ1-1; no clear D. The V gene lost 0 bases and the J gene lost 1 base, with 7 bases spanning the gap. In germline, CDR1 is SGHRS, CDR2 YFSETQ. The CDR3 runs to 14 residues. This CDR3 reads CASSLGPGNTEAFF. The CDR3 DNA follows: TGCGCCAGCAGCTTGGGGCCAGGGAACACTGAAGCTTTCTTT.

V gene TRBV6-6 combines with J gene TRBJ2-1; 12 nucleotides match TRBD2. In germline, CDR1 is MNHNY, CDR2 SVGAGI (reference sequence). V shed 6 bases and J 2 bases; nucleotides not matched to a gene: 2. CDR3 length equals 15 residues. The CDR3 reads CASSRLAGAYNEQFF. In nucleotides, the CDR3 is TGTGCCAGCAGCAGACTAGCGGGAGCCTACAATGAGCAGTTCTTC.

The genes are TRBV4-1 and TRBJ2-3; 8 nucleotides align to TRBD2. Germline CDR1 MGHRA, CDR2 YSYEKL. The CDR3 length is 15 residues. The V gene end was trimmed by 5 bases and the J gene end by 4 bases; junction bases not matched to a gene: 8. The CDR3 spells CASSEGLGIADTQYF. The CDR3 DNA reads as TGCGCCAGCAGCGAGGGACTAGGGATAGCAGATACGCAGTATTTT.

This clone was observed a handful of times. The chain carries TRBV9 and TRBJ2-3; 14 nucleotides line up with TRBD2. Germline CDR1 and CDR2: SGDLS and YYNGEE. The CDR3 is 14 amino acids. The V and J ends lost 7 bases and 5 bases, in that order; junction bases with no gene match: 3. The CDR3 reads CASGGTSGRDTQYF. CDR3 in DNA: TGTGCCAGCGGAGGGACTAGCGGGAGAGATACGCAGTATTTT.

The chain carries TRBV7-2 and TRBJ2-1, with a possible D match to TRBD1 (5 bases). The germline V and J ends were trimmed by 8 bases and 4 bases, with 12 bases remaining between them. Germline CDR1 and CDR2: SGHTA and FQGNSA. The CDR3 is 13 amino acids. The CDR3, as DNA: TGTGCCAGCGACCGACAGATTTACAATGAGCAGTTCTTC. Residues: CASDRQIYNEQFF.

V and J are TRBV5-4 and TRBJ1-2; D is unresolved. Germline V lookup: CDR1 SGHNT, CDR2 YYREEE (reference sequence). The CDR3 spans 15 residues. Trimming took 4 bases from V and 0 from J, leaving 13 bases between them. DNA for the CDR3: TGTGCCAGCAGCCTCCCGACCGGAGCTAACTATGGCTACACCTTC. This translates into CASSLPTGANYGYTF.

The sample holds a few counts of this clone. This chain uses TRBV18 with TRBJ1-1, with a possible D match to TRBD1 (5 bases). V was trimmed by 6 bases and J by 3 bases, leaving 14 bases between them. The CDR3 has 14 amino acids. Germline V CDR1 and CDR2: KGHSH, LQKENI. The CDR3 DNA reads TGTGCCAGCTCCCTGGGGGGGTTAGACACTGAAGCTTTCTTT. It specifies CASSLGGLDTEAFF.

CDR3 in amino acids: CASSLIQGIIPGELFF. The DNA for the CDR3 is TGTGCCAGCAGCCTGATTCAGGGGATCATTCCCGGGGAGCTGTTTTTT. The gene calls are TRBV7-9 and TRBJ2-2; a weak D match, TRBD1 (6 bases). CDR1 is SEHNR, CDR2 FQNEAQ, per germline (reference sequence). The V end was cut by 5 bases, the J end by 6 bases, with 19 bases between. The CDR3 has 16 residues.

The chain recombines TRBV5-1 with TRBJ2-2, with 12 bases lining up with TRBD2. This CDR3 has 16 amino acids. Germline trimming cut 4 bases from V and 7 bases from J; bases unmatched to any gene: 8. Looked up from germline, CDR1 is SGHRS and CDR2 is YFSETQ. As DNA, the CDR3 is TGCGCCAGCAGCCAATCTAGCGGGAGGGCCGGCGGGGAGCTGTTTTTT. Protein: CASSQSSGRAGGELFF. Full variable domain (outside the CDR3, taken from reference TRBV5-1 and TRBJ2-2): KAGVTQTPRYLIKTRGQQVTLSCSPISGHRSVSWYQQTPGQGLQFLFEYFSETQRNKGNFPGRFSGRQFSNSRSEMNVSTLELGDSALYLCASSQSSGRAGGELFFGEGSRLTVL.

This clone was counted once. This chain connects TRBV5-6 to TRBJ1-5; D uncertain. The V end was cut by 0 bases, the J end by 9 bases, with 10 bases between. The germline gives CDR1 SGHDT, CDR2 YYEEEE. CDR3 length: 13 amino acids. CDR3 sequence reads: CASSLGTSGPQHF. CDR3 nucleotides: TGTGCCAGCAGCTTGGGAACTTCGGGGCCCCAGCATTTT.

This clone has a single count. This chain joins TRBV5-6 and TRBJ2-1; 10 positions agree with TRBD2. CDR3 length: 14 residues. Trimming took 2 bases from V and 8 from J; bases not matched to a gene: 4. The germline V gene encodes CDR1 SGHDT and CDR2 YYEEEE. The CDR3 reads CASSLGLAGDEQFF. DNA of the CDR3: TGTGCCAGCAGCTTAGGTCTAGCGGGAGATGAGCAGTTCTTC.